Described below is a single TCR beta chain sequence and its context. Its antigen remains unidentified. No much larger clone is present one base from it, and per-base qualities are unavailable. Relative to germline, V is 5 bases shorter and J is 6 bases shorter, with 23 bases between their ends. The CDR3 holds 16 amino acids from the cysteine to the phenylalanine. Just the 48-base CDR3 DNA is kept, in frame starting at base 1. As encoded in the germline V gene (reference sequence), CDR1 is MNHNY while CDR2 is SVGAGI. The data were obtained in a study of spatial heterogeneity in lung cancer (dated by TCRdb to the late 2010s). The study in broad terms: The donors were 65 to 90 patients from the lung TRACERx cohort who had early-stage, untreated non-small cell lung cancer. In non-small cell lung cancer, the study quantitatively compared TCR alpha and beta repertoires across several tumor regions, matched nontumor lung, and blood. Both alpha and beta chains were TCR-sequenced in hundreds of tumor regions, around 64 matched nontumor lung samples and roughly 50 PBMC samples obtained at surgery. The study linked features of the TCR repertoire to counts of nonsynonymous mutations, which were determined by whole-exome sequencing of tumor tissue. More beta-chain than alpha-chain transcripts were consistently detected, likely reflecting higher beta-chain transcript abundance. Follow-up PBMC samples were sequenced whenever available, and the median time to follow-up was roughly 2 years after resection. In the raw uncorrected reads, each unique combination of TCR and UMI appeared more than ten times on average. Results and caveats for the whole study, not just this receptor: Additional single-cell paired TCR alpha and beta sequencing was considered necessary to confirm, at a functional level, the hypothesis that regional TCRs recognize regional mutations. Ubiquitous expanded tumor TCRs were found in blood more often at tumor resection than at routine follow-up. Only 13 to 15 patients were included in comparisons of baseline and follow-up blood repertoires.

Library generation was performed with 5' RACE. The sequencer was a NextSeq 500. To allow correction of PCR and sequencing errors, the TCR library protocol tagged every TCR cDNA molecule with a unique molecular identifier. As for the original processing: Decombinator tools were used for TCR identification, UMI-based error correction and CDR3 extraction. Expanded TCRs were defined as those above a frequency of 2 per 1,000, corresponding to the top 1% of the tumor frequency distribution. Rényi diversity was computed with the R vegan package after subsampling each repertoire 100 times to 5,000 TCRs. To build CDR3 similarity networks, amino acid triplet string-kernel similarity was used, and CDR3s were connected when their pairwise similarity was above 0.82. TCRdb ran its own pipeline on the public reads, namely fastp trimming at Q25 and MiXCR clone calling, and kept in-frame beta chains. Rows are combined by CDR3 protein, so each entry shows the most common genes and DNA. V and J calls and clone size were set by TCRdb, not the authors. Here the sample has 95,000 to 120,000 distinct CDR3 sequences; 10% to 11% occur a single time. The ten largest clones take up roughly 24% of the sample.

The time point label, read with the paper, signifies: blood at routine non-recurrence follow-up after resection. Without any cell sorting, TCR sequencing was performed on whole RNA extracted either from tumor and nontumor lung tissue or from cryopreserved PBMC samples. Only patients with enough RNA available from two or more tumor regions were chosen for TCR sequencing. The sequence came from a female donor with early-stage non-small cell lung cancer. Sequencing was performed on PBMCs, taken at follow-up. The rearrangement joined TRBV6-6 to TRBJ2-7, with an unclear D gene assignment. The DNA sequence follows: TGTGCCAGCAGTCCCCCCAAGCGTATTCCTCTAAGCGAGCAGTACTTC. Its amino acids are CASSPPKRIPLSEQYF.